The 22 T cell receptor beta chains listed next were all sequenced from one sample in a study of shared clonotypes between healthy human individuals. Generated by immunoSEQ multiplex PCR, the TCRdb table keeps only in-frame clones and is missing some. The sample shows approximately 2,300,000 clones, approximately 90% of them seen only once. What was sequenced was naive CD4+ T cells from PBMCs. As to subset: CD45RA+ positively selected. The receptors stem from a man between 18 and 35 years old in good health. Some clones in this sample may be carry-over from other donors' samples.

CDR3 in amino acids: CASGFFVPGQGHEKLFF. The CDR3 nucleotides read TGTGCTAGTGGTTTCTTTGTTCCGGGACAGGGGCATGAAAAACTGTTTTTT. The V and J genes are TRBV12-5 and TRBJ1-4; 10 bases align to TRBD1. The V and J ends lost 3 bases and 6 bases, in that order; junction bases with no gene match: 10. The CDR3 is 17 residues long. Germline V gives CDR1 LGHNT, CDR2 FRNRAP.

The V gene is TRBV7-2, the J gene TRBJ1-3, with D possibly matching TRBD1 (6 bases). Germline loops: CDR1 SGHTA, CDR2 FQGNSA. Trimming left V 5 bases short and J 0 bases short, with 11 bases between. The CDR3 extends over 15 amino acids. CDR3 loop: CASSRQASSGNTIYF. In DNA, the CDR3 is TGTGCCAGCAGCCGACAGGCTAGCTCTGGAAACACCATATATTTT.

This chain joins TRBV13 and TRBJ2-7, with D uncertain. Per the germline V gene, CDR1 is PRHDT and CDR2 is FYEKMQ (reference sequence). This CDR3 has 16 residues. Trimming took 0 bases from V and 0 from J, leaving 12 bases between them. The CDR3 DNA reads as TGTGCCAGCAGCTTAGGGTTCGGAGAAGGCTCCTACGAGCAGTACTTC. Its translation is CASSLGFGEGSYEQYF.

The chain combines TRBV7-3 with TRBJ2-1; 12 bases agree with TRBD2. Trimming at V came to 5 bases and at J to 5 bases, leaving 4 bases not matched to a gene. CDR3 length: 15 residues. From germline, CDR1 is SGHTA and CDR2 FQGTGA. The CDR3: CASSRRLAGDNEQFF. The CDR3 bases are TGTGCCAGCAGCCGACGACTAGCGGGAGACAATGAGCAGTTCTTC. Based on the CDR3 plus reference TRBV7-3 and TRBJ2-1, the full variable domain is GAGVSQTPSNKVTEKGKYVELRCDPISGHTALYWYRQSLGQGPEFLIYFQGTGAADDSGLPNDRFFAVRPEGSVSTLKIQRTERGDSAVYLCASSRRLAGDNEQFFGPGTRLTVL.

The chain joins TRBV27 to TRBJ2-3; D not resolved. V lost 6 bases to trimming and J lost 0 bases, with 7 bases between them. This CDR3 contains 13 residues. From germline, CDR1 is MNHEY and CDR2 SMNVEV (reference sequence). The CDR3 DNA reads as TGTGCCAGCAGGTTCTTAAGCACAGATACGCAGTATTTT. It encodes CASRFLSTDTQYF.

Turning to this clone: This sample also contains other DNA sequences that code for the same CDR3. The chain is built from TRBV5-1 and TRBJ2-1, with 8 bases aligning to TRBD2. Germline V gene lookup returns CDR1 SGHRS and CDR2 YFSETQ. This CDR3 comprises 15 residues. With V trimmed by 2 bases and J by 2 bases, 3 bases remained unmatched. As DNA, the CDR3 is TGCGCCAGCAGCTTACTGGGACTAGCCTACAATGAGCAGTTCTTC. Translating it yields CASSLLGLAYNEQFF.

The chain links TRBV28 to TRBJ1-1, with D hard to call. Germline CDR1 is MDHEN and CDR2 is SYDVKM. V shed 7 bases and J shed 3 bases, with 3 bases lying between them. The CDR3 covers 10 residues. The CDR3 is CASKDTEAFF. The CDR3 region has the DNA TGTGCCAGCAAAGACACTGAAGCTTTCTTT.

The chain links TRBV28 to TRBJ1-1; D might be TRBD1 (5 bases). This CDR3 has 15 residues. With 2 bases removed from V and 1 base from J, the gap between germline ends came to 11 bases. Germline V lookup: CDR1 MDHEN, CDR2 SYDVKM. CDR3 amino acids: CASSLGGRQNTEAFF. DNA for the CDR3: TGTGCCAGCAGTTTAGGGGGTCGACAGAACACTGAAGCTTTCTTT.

The V call is TRBV2, the J call TRBJ2-1; D gene unclear. The V end was cut by 3 bases, the J end by 5 bases, with 17 bases between. The CDR3 is 16 residues long. Germline CDR1 is SNHLY and CDR2 is FYNNEI. The CDR3 here is CASSDQLPARDNEQFF. In nucleotides, the CDR3 is TGTGCCAGCAGTGATCAACTCCCGGCCCGAGACAATGAGCAGTTCTTC. The full variable domain, rest sourced from reference TRBV2 and TRBJ2-1, is EPEVTQTPSHQVTQMGQEVILRCVPISNHLYFYWYRQILGQKVEFLVSFYNNEISEKSEIFDDQFSVERPDGSNFTLKIRSTKLEDSAMYFCASSDQLPARDNEQFFGPGTRLTVL.

A word on this clone: Sequence at one end of the junction differs from germline and may be a read error. This chain joins TRBV7-6 and TRBJ2-1; 9 bases match TRBD1. CDR3 length: 14 amino acids. Germline loops: CDR1 SGHVS, CDR2 FNYEAQ. CDR3 amino acids: CASSFDPGTGLILF. CDR3 nucleotides: TGTGCCAGCAGCTTCGACCCCGGGACAGGGCTTATTCTCTTC.

As to this clone: The same CDR3 arises from other DNA sequences in this sample as well. This chain connects TRBV5-1 to TRBJ2-5, with 9 bases identical to TRBD1. CDR1 is SGHRS and CDR2 is YFSETQ in the germline V gene. V lost 2 bases to trimming and J lost 5 bases; unmatched junction nucleotides: 4. CDR3 length: 14 residues. Here the CDR3 reads CASSFTGGEETQYF. The CDR3 coding sequence is TGCGCCAGCAGCTTCACAGGGGGCGAGGAGACCCAGTACTTC.

The chain uses TRBV6-5 and TRBJ1-1, with TRBD1 matching 7 bases. This CDR3 comprises 16 residues. Germline V gene data show CDR1 as MNHEY and CDR2 as SVGAGI. The junction had 7 bases not matched to a gene; V was cut back by 2 bases and J by 1 base. CDR3: CASSYRQGRANTEAFF. The CDR3 DNA reads TGTGCCAGCAGTTACCGACAGGGCCGAGCGAACACTGAAGCTTTCTTT.

The chain uses TRBV2 and TRBJ1-1, with D maybe TRBD1 (5 bases). Trimming took 6 bases from V and 8 from J, leaving 10 bases between them. This CDR3 comprises 11 residues. Germline V gene data show CDR1 as SNHLY and CDR2 as FYNNEI. The CDR3 loop reads CASSRDGEAFF. CDR3 nucleotides: TGTGCCAGCAGCCGGGACGGAGAAGCTTTCTTT.

The chain is built from TRBV29-1 and TRBJ1-1, with unresolved D. The CDR3 totals 13 residues. Germline V CDR1 and CDR2: SQVTM, ANQGSEA. The V and J ends lost 7 bases and 1 base respectively, with 13 bases between them. Here the CDR3 reads CSALLWANTEAFF. The CDR3 nucleotides read TGCAGCGCCCTCCTATGGGCGAACACTGAAGCTTTCTTT.

This chain joins TRBV28 and TRBJ2-5; D unclear. Germline values: CDR1 MDHEN, CDR2 SYDVKM. Trimming removed 6 bases at V and 5 bases at J, with 13 bases between. This CDR3 comprises 13 residues. CDR3 residues: CASSQLFRETQYF. CDR3 in DNA: TGTGCCAGCAGCCAATTATTTCGGGAGACCCAGTACTTC.

This clone was recorded only once. V usage is TRBV7-6 and J usage is TRBJ2-6; TRBD2 might be the D (7 bases). Germline V gives CDR1 SGHVS, CDR2 FNYEAQ. This CDR3 comprises 18 residues. The V end lost 5 bases, the J end lost 2 bases, and 19 bases lay between the germline ends. This CDR3 is CASSPSGAGEAGANVLTF. The CDR3 DNA reads as TGTGCCAGCAGCCCGTCGGGGGCGGGGGAGGCTGGGGCCAACGTCCTGACTTTC.

V gene TRBV5-1 combines with J gene TRBJ1-3; D call uncertain. This CDR3 has 14 amino acids. The V gene lost 2 bases and the J gene lost 0 bases, with 6 bases spanning the gap. CDR1 and CDR2 from the germline V gene are SGHRS and YFSETQ. The CDR3 nucleotides are TGCGCCAGCAGCTTATACGGCTCTGGAAACACCATATATTTT. Its protein is CASSLYGSGNTIYF.

This chain links TRBV19 with TRBJ2-5; D gene uncertain. Germline V lookup: CDR1 LNHDA, CDR2 SQIVND (reference sequence). Trimming removed 5 bases at V and 2 bases at J, with 9 bases between. CDR3 length equals 13 residues. The CDR3 loop reads CASSFEFQETQYF. The DNA for the CDR3 is TGTGCCAGTAGTTTTGAATTTCAAGAGACCCAGTACTTC.

The V and J genes are TRBV9 and TRBJ2-1; 9 bases line up with TRBD2. After removal of 4 bases from V and 7 bases from J, the junction contained 9 bases not matched to a gene. The CDR3 runs 15 residues. Germline CDR1 is SGDLS and CDR2 is YYNGEE. The CDR3 sequence is CASSPKIAGDNEQFF. Here the CDR3 DNA reads TGTGCCAGCAGCCCAAAAATAGCGGGAGATAATGAGCAGTTCTTC.

The V gene is TRBV7-9, the J gene TRBJ1-1, with D perhaps TRBD1 (6 bases). Per the germline V gene, CDR1 is SEHNR and CDR2 is FQNEAQ (reference sequence). V was pared by 1 base and J by 6 bases, with 15 bases between. The CDR3 is made up of 15 amino acids. CDR3 nucleotides: TGTGCCAGCAGCTTAGGGGGGGCCTTATATTCTGAAGCTTTCTTT. Translated: CASSLGGALYSEAFF.

The chain combines TRBV5-4 with TRBJ2-7; D is unclear. Trimming stripped 4 bases from V and 3 bases from J, with 5 bases between. Germline V CDR1 and CDR2: SGHNT, YYREEE (reference sequence). The CDR3 contains 11 residues. CDR3 coding DNA: TGTGCCAGCAGCCGAAACTACGAGCAGTACTTC. It specifies CASSRNYEQYF.

On this clone: At the DNA level, this CDR3 is encoded by other sequences in the same sample as well. CDR3 nucleotide sequence: TGTGCCAGCTCCCCCAGGGGAGTCAGTTACGAGCAGTACTTC. Its translation is CASSPRGVSYEQYF. The chain employs TRBV18 and TRBJ2-7; TRBD1 might be the D (6 bases). This CDR3 comprises 14 residues. Trimming took 6 bases from V and 4 from J, leaving 16 bases between them. Germline lookup yields CDR1 KGHSH and CDR2 LQKENI.